This T cell receptor beta chain was profiled in a study of T-cell memory formation after mild COVID-19. Regarding this clonotype: The antigen is undetermined.

TCRdb used MiXCR to reprocess the 5' RACE reads, holding one entry per CDR3 protein. Among about 350,000 distinct CDR3 sequences listed, roughly an eighth were seen once. The J segment lost 8 bases and the V segment lost 1 base, leaving 4 bases of the junction unmatched. Germline lookup yields CDR1 MGHRA and CDR2 YSYEKL. There are 14 residues in the CDR3. Points from the study as a whole: A balance of CD4 and CD8 characterized clones contracting day 15 to 85, whereas later expanders leaned CD4+. Second-wave clones with a day 37 peak had unconfirmed SARS-CoV-2 specificity. Clones that contracted clustered mainly in CM and EM if CD4+ and in EMRA if CD8+.

The TCR sequence derives from a young man who had mild COVID-19 (a few samples of this study predate the infection). Cell type and time point are not known. The source material was PBMCs or a T cell subset sorted from them (not recorded which). This chain connects TRBV4-1 to TRBJ2-1; 8 bases are a match to TRBD1. CDR3 nucleotides: TGCGCCAGCAGCCAAGGACAGGGGATCCATGAGCAGTTCTTC. Encoded protein: CASSQGQGIHEQFF.